This TCR beta chain was captured in a study of OX40 agonist ivuxolimab in advanced cancers. For the study at large: Patients were roughly 81% male with ages roughly 20 to 80, mean roughly 55. One hepatocellular carcinoma and a couple of cutaneous melanoma patients partially responded.

The protocol was immunoSEQ multiplex PCR, while the TCRdb copy is restricted to in-frame clones and leaves out a portion. The sample carries 58,000 or so clones, roughly nine tenths recorded once. For this clone: Its specificity is unknown.

Sampling of blood occurred at baseline, cycle 4 day 1, and cycle 7 day 1. Broader study findings: Several nonresponders also turned out to have low normalized T-cell clonal expansion.

The clonotype originates from an adult with an advanced solid tumor such as melanoma, head and neck, liver or kidney cancer. The specimen was CD4+ or CD8+ T cells sorted from blood, collected in a trial of the OX40 agonist ivuxolimab.

CDR3 in DNA: TGTGCCAGCAGCTTAGGCGGACAGGGTTTTCACGAGCAGTACTTC. Protein product: CASSLGGQGFHEQYF. The chain joins TRBV13 to TRBJ2-7; 8 bases line up with TRBD1. Germline V CDR1 and CDR2: PRHDT, FYEKMQ (reference sequence). V shed 0 bases, J shed 5 bases, and the junction held 6 bases outside the gene matches. The CDR3 loop spans 15 amino acids.